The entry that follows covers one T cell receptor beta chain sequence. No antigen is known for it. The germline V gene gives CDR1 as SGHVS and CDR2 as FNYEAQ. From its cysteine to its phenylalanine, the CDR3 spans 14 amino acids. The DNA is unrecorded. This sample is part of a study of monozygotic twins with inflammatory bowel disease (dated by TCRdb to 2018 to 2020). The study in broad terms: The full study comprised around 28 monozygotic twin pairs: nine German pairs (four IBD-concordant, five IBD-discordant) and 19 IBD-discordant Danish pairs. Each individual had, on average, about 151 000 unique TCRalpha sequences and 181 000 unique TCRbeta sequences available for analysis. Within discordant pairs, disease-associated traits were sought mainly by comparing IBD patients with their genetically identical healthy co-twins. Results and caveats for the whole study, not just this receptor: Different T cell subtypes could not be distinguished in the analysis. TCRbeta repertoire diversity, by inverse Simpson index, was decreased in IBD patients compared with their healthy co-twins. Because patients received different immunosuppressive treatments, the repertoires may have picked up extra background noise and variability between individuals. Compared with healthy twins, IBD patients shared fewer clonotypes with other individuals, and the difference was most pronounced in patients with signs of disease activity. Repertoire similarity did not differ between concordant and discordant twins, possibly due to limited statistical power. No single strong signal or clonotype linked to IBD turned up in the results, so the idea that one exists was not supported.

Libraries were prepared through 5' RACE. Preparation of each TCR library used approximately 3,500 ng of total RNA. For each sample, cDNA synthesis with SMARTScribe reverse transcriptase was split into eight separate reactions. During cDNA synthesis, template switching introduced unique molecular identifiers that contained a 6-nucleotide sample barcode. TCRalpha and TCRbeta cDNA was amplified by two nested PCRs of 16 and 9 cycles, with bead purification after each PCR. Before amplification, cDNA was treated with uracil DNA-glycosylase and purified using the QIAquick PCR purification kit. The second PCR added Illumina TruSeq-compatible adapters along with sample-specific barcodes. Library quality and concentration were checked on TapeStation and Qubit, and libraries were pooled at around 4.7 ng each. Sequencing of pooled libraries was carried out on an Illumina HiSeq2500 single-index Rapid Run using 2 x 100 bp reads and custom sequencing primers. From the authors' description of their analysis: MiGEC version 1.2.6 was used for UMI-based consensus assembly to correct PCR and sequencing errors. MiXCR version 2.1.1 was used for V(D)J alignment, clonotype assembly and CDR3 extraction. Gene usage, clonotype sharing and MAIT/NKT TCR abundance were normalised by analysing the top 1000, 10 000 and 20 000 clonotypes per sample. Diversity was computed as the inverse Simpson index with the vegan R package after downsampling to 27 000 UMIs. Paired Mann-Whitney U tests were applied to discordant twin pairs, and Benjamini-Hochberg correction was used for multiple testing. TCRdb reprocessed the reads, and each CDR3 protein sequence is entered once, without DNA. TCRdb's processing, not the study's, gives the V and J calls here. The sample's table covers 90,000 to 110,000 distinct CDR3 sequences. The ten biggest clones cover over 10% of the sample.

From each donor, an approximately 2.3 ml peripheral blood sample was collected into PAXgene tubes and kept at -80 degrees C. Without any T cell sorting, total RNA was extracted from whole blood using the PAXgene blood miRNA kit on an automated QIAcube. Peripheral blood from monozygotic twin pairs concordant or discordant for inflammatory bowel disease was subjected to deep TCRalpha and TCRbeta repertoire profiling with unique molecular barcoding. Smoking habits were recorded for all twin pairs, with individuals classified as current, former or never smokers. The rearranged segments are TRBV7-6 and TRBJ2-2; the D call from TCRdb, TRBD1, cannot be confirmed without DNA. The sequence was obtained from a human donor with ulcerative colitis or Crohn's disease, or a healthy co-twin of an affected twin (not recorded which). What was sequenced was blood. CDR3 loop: CASSLGPGSGELFF.